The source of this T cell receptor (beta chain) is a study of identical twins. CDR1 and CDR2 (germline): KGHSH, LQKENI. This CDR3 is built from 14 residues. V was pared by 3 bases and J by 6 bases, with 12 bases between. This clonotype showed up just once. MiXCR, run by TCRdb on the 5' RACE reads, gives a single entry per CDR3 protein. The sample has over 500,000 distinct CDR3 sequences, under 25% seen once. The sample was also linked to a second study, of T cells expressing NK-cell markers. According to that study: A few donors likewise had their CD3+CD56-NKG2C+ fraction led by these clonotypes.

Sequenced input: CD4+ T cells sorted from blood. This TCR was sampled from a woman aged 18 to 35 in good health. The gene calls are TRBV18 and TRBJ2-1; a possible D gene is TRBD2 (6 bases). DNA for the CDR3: TGTGCCAGCTCACCTCCCTCGACTAGCAATGAGCAGTTCTTC. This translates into CASSPPSTSNEQFF.